The rows below give T cell receptor beta chains drawn from one sample of a study of T-cell reconstitution after alpha-beta-depleted transplantation in children. Each CDR3 protein is one row after TCRdb ran MiXCR on the PCR reads. In the table there are about 270,000 distinct CDR3 sequences, about a tenth of which are singletons. The sample consisted of PBMCs from the stem cell graft donor, taken from the stem cell graft. The receptors stem from a human donor who donated a stem cell graft to a child with SCID. Both conserved end residues are part of each CDR3. A D gene is named only where the DNA matches it firmly. Clone size, where shown, is once, few, many, or a class for clones that have expanded.

abundance	v_gene	d_gene	j_gene	CDR3nt	CDR3aa
.	TRBV3-1	.	TRBJ2-3	TGTGCCAGCAGCCAAGTGGTGACTTGGACACAGACGCAGTATTTT	CASSQVVTWTQTQYF
many	TRBV6-4	TRBD2	TRBJ2-2	TGTGCCAGCAGTGACCATTTTAGCGGGGGTAACACCGGGGAGCTGTTTTTT	CASSDHFSGGNTGELFF
.	TRBV2	TRBD2	TRBJ2-1	TGTGCCTTCTCACCGGGACTAGCGGGGGGGATGTCGTTGAATGAGCAGTTCTTC	CAFSPGLAGGMSLNEQFF
few	TRBV6-5	.	TRBJ1-2	TGTGCCAGCAGAAACGTCATACTGGATGGCTACACCTTC	CASRNVILDGYTF
few	TRBV7-9	TRBD2	TRBJ2-3	TGTGCCAGCAGCCGGACTAGCGGGACCTCCACAGATACGCAGTATTTT	CASSRTSGTSTDTQYF
.	TRBV4-2	TRBD1	TRBJ2-2	TGTGCCAGCAGCCAACTTCAGGGGGCGCGCACCGGGGAGCTGTTTTTT	CASSQLQGARTGELFF
.	TRBV5-1	TRBD1	TRBJ2-7	TGCGCCAGCAGCGCGACAGGGAGCTCCTACGAGCAGTACTTC	CASSATGSSYEQYF
.	TRBV4-2	.	TRBJ2-1	TGTGCCAGCAGCCAAGTTCTTGAGACAGGAGACAATGAGCAGTTCTTC	CASSQVLETGDNEQFF
many	TRBV10-3	.	TRBJ2-3	TGTGCCACCACCCCGCTAGCCTCACTCACAGATACGCAGTATTTT	CATTPLASLTDTQYF
few	TRBV29-1	.	TRBJ2-2	TGCAGCGGCTCTTGGACCACCGGGGAGCTGTTTTTT	CSGSWTTGELFF
many	TRBV10-3	.	TRBJ2-1	TGTGCCATCAGCGAGGGGGGCGGTAATGAGCAGTTCTTC	CAISEGGGNEQFF
.	TRBV20-1	.	TRBJ2-7	TGCAGCCCATGGGGGTCCGGCGAGCAGTACTTC	CSPWGSGEQYF
few	TRBV5-6	.	TRBJ2-1	TGTGCCAGCAGCCGCGACAGGTCCAATGAGCAGTTCTTC	CASSRDRSNEQFF
.	TRBV6-5	.	TRBJ1-2	TGTGCCAGCGGTAACGATACGCACAACTATGGCTACACCTTC	CASGNDTHNYGYTF
.	TRBV6-1	.	TRBJ2-6	TGTGCCAGCGGTCATTCCTCTGGGGCCAACGTCCTGACTTTC	CASGHSSGANVLTF
few	TRBV20-1	.	TRBJ1-1	TGCAGTGCAGAACAGGCTTTGAACACTGAAGCTTTCTTT	CSAEQALNTEAFF
many	TRBV27	.	TRBJ2-7	TGTGCCAGCAGTCGTTACGGGGGCTACGAGCAGTACTTC	CASSRYGGYEQYF
.	TRBV6-5	.	TRBJ1-1	TGTGCCAGCAGTTACTTGAGGAGGCAGGTGAACACTGAAGCTTTCTTT	CASSYLRRQVNTEAFF
.	TRBV5-1	TRBD1	TRBJ2-5	TGCGCCAGCAGCTTGTCTCTGGGGACAGTCCAAGAGACCCAGTACTTC	CASSLSLGTVQETQYF
.	TRBV12-3/TRBV12-4	.	TRBJ1-4	TGTGCCAGCAGTTTTTGGGACCTCGGGAATGAAAAACTGTTTTTT	CASSFWDLGNEKLFF
many	TRBV3-1	.	TRBJ2-7	TGTGCCAGCAGCCGGACTACCGCCTACGAGCAGTACTTC	CASSRTTAYEQYF
few	TRBV13	.	TRBJ2-1	TGTGCCAGCGGCCTCAGGCGGGGCAATGAGCAGTTCTTC	CASGLRRGNEQFF
few	TRBV28	.	TRBJ1-6	TGTGCCAGCAGCCAGGGACGGCGGTTTAGCTCCTATAATTCACCCCTCCACTTT	CASSQGRRFSSYNSPLHF
few	TRBV2	TRBD1	TRBJ2-5	TGTGCCACGATCTCCGGGACAGGGGGAGAGACCCAGTACTTC	CATISGTGGETQYF
many	TRBV12-5	.	TRBJ1-1	TGTGCTAGTGGTGGGAAGAGGAACACTGAAGCTTTCTTT	CASGGKRNTEAFF
many	TRBV12-3/TRBV12-4	TRBD2	TRBJ2-5	TGTGCCAGCAAGTCGGGAGGGGTCCTCGGGGAGACCCAGTACTTC	CASKSGGVLGETQYF